The subject of this entry is one TCR beta chain. The sample comes from a study of blood T cell repertoires in COVID-19. Study information: COVID-19 samples from acute and convalescent phases originated in the United States, Italy and Spain. T cells, B-cell-depleted T cells, or PBMCs supplied cDNA or gDNA.

Authors' methods: Amplification of reference gene primers was used by the study to estimate nucleated cell counts. The repertoire was sequenced with immunoSEQ multiplex PCR; TCRdb's copy has only in-frame clones and lacks some. The D gene and trimming were derived from the DNA, and the V and J assignments and clone size from that table. The profile shows hundreds of thousands of clones, 70% to 90% of them singletons. Germline V gene sequence: CDR1 MNHEY, CDR2 SMNVEV (reference sequence). CDR3 size: 13 residues. V was clipped by 5 bases and J by 2 bases, with 9 bases between them. Patients of the Seattle cohort, enrolled during active infection, were followed longitudinally.

This clonotype was obtained from a woman between 50 and 59 years old with COVID-19, enrolled during active disease. The chain couples TRBV27 to TRBJ1-2; D not certain. Sequencing was carried out using peripheral blood. The DNA of the CDR3 is TGTGCCAGCAGTGAGGGTCTAAACTATGGCTACACCTTC. This codes for CASSEGLNYGYTF.